The 21 T cell receptor beta chains in this list originate from one sample, sequenced in a study of quantifying T cell responses using KT2 cells. Overall study context: cDNA was made from DNase-treated RNA using alpha and beta constant primers.

An oligo carrying a UMI was ligated to the cDNA 3' end. First-round PCR used three to four cycles and beta primers RC1.1 and RC1.2 covering TRBC1 and TRBC2. TCRdb re-analysed the UMI-ligation and nested PCR reads in MiXCR, keeping a single row per CDR3 protein. The sample yields 60,000 or so distinct CDR3 sequences, roughly an eighth seen once. Material: PBMCs spiked with cells of the T cell clone KT2. The receptors here all came from a human donor.

This clonotype was found many times. CDR3 sequence: CAINPRGPGNTIYF. In nucleotides, the CDR3 is TGTGCCATTAACCCTCGGGGCCCTGGAAACACCATATATTTT. V and J are TRBV12-3 or TRBV12-4 and TRBJ1-3; maybe TRBD1 (5 bases). With 10 bases removed from V and 2 bases from J, the gap between germline ends came to 15 bases. The CDR3 contains 14 residues.

This clonotype was seen at least ten times. V is TRBV20-1 and J is TRBJ2-2, with D perhaps matching TRBD2 (6 bases). Germline assignment: CDR1 DFQATT and CDR2 SNEGSKA (reference sequence). This CDR3 contains 15 residues. Trimming removed 1 base at V and 7 bases at J, with 16 bases between. The CDR3 DNA reads as TGCAGTGCTAGAGTAACAGCGGGCGACCTCGGGGAGCTGTTTTTT. This gives the protein CSARVTAGDLGELFF.

The chain uses TRBV24-1 and TRBJ2-3; 8 bases map to TRBD1. Per germline, CDR1 KGHDR and CDR2 SFDVKD. CDR3 length: 16 amino acids. Trimming took 1 base from V and 7 from J; bases not matched to a gene: 9. CDR3 sequence reads: CATSDLKQGDGNTQYF. In nucleotides, the CDR3 is TGTGCCACCAGTGATTTAAAACAGGGGGACGGTAATACGCAGTATTTT.

The chain couples TRBV7-8 to TRBJ2-1, with TRBD2 matching 9 bases. V was clipped by 5 bases and J by 2 bases; unmatched bases: 4. This CDR3 comprises 15 residues. Germline-derived CDR1 and CDR2 are SGHVS and FQNEAQ. CDR3 in amino acids: CASSGGGAPYNEQFF. The CDR3 DNA is TGTGCCAGCAGCGGCGGGGGGGCGCCCTACAATGAGCAGTTCTTC.

The sample holds many counts of this clonotype. The chain employs TRBV7-8 and TRBJ1-5; no reliable D call. CDR3 size: 13 residues. In germline, CDR1 is SGHVS, CDR2 FQNEAQ. Trimming cost V 0 bases and J 7 bases, with 7 bases left between them. The CDR3, as DNA: TGTGCCAGCAGCTTAGCGTCCCCCCAGCCCCAGCATTTT. As protein: CASSLASPQPQHF.

This clonotype was seen a few times. The chain links TRBV29-1 to TRBJ2-5; D call uncertain. The CDR3 spans 15 residues. V gave up 5 bases and J gave up 5 bases, with 21 bases separating them. Germline CDR1 and CDR2: SQVTM and ANQGSEA. The CDR3 DNA sequence: TGCAGCGTTCGAGAAGGCCGGCGGATGCCTGAGACCCAGTACTTC. Its protein is CSVREGRRMPETQYF. Drawing the rest from reference TRBV29-1 and TRBJ2-5, the complete variable domain is SAVISQKPSRDICQRGTSLTIQCQVDSQVTMMFWYRQQPGQSLTLIATANQGSEATYESGFVIDKFPISRPNLTFSTLTVSNMSPEDSSIYLCSVREGRRMPETQYFGPGTRLLVL.

This clonotype was counted many times. This rearrangement joins TRBV29-1 to TRBJ2-5, with D possibly called TRBD1 or TRBD2 (6 bases each). The germline V gene has CDR1 SQVTM and CDR2 ANQGSEA. This CDR3 is built from 13 residues. The V and J ends lost 3 bases and 5 bases respectively, with 13 bases between them. CDR3 DNA: TGCAGCGTTGACAGGGGCCGGGGGGAGACCCAGTACTTC. The encoded protein is CSVDRGRGETQYF. The complete variable domain, with remaining parts taken from reference TRBV29-1 and TRBJ2-5, reads SAVISQKPSRDICQRGTSLTIQCQVDSQVTMMFWYRQQPGQSLTLIATANQGSEATYESGFVIDKFPISRPNLTFSTLTVSNMSPEDSSIYLCSVDRGRGETQYFGPGTRLLVL.

The chain uses TRBV14 and TRBJ1-1; D is uncertain. V was trimmed by 1 base and J by 3 bases, leaving 9 bases between them. CDR3 length: 14 residues. Germline assignment: CDR1 SGHDN and CDR2 FVKESK. The CDR3 reads CASSQARWDTEAFF. The CDR3 DNA sequence: TGTGCCAGCAGCCAAGCCCGTTGGGACACTGAAGCTTTCTTT.

This clonotype was seen at least ten times. The chain has TRBV14 and TRBJ2-1, with TRBD2 matching 8 bases. CDR1 SGHDN and CDR2 FVKESK come from the germline V gene. Trimming removed 4 bases from V and 8 bases from J; junction bases left unmatched: 7. The CDR3 is made up of 14 amino acids. CDR3 nucleotide sequence: TGTGCCAGCAGCCGACCGGGACTAGACCATGAGCAGTTCTTC. As protein: CASSRPGLDHEQFF.

The gene calls are TRBV29-1 and TRBJ1-2, with TRBD1 as a possible D gene (6 bases). V lost 5 bases and J 6 bases, leaving 16 bases between the germline ends. The CDR3 runs 13 residues. Per germline, CDR1 SQVTM and CDR2 ANQGSEA. The CDR3 is CSVSTGSLDGYTF. The CDR3 DNA follows: TGCAGCGTTTCTACAGGGTCCCTAGATGGCTACACCTTC. Supplemented by reference TRBV29-1 and TRBJ1-2, the full variable domain reads SAVISQKPSRDICQRGTSLTIQCQVDSQVTMMFWYRQQPGQSLTLIATANQGSEATYESGFVIDKFPISRPNLTFSTLTVSNMSPEDSSIYLCSVSTGSLDGYTFGSGTRLTVV.

The chain combines TRBV18 with TRBJ1-1, with TRBD1 matching 8 bases. CDR3 length: 12 residues. Per germline, CDR1 KGHSH and CDR2 LQKENI. Trimming at V came to 3 bases and at J to 7 bases, leaving 1 base not matched to a gene. The CDR3 DNA is TGTGCCAGCTCACCGGGACAGGTTGAAGCTTTCTTT. This gives the protein CASSPGQVEAFF. Complete variable domain (other parts from reference TRBV18 and TRBJ1-1): NAGVMQNPRHLVRRRGQEARLRCSPMKGHSHVYWYRQLPEEGLKFMVYLQKENIIDESGMPKERFSAEFPKEGPSILRIQQVVRGDSAAYFCASSPGQVEAFFGQGTRLTVV.

This clonotype was observed many times. One end of the junction varies from germline; a read error may be responsible. The chain employs TRBV29-1 and TRBJ1-1, with TRBD1 identical over 8 bases. CDR1 SQVTM and CDR2 ANQGSEA come from the germline V gene. This CDR3 is 14 amino acids long. The CDR3 DNA follows: TGCAGCGTTGAAGGGCGACAGGGGAACGCTGAAGCTTTCTTT. This gives the protein CSVEGRQGNAEAFF. The full variable domain, completed using reference TRBV29-1 and TRBJ1-1, is SAVISQKPSRDICQRGTSLTIQCQVDSQVTMMFWYRQQPGQSLTLIATANQGSEATYESGFVIDKFPISRPNLTFSTLTVSNMSPEDSSIYLCSVEGRQGNAEAFFGQGTRLTVV.

The chain recombines TRBV9 with TRBJ2-3; D is unclear. Looked up from germline, CDR1 is SGDLS and CDR2 is YYNGEE. Trimming removed 3 bases at V and 0 bases at J, with 14 bases between. The CDR3 has 16 amino acids. DNA for the CDR3: TGTGCCAGCAGCGCCCAGCCCAGAACTAGCACAGATACGCAGTATTTT. Translating gives CASSAQPRTSTDTQYF.

This clonotype was seen repeatedly, ten times or more. The chain employs TRBV7-2 and TRBJ1-1; D gene ambiguous. This CDR3 has 13 amino acids. Between the trimmed V and J ends, which lost 4 bases and 1 base, there was a span of 7 bases. Germline V CDR1 and CDR2: SGHTA, FQGNSA. CDR3 sequence (DNA): TGTGCCAGCAGCTCCGTGCCGAACACTGAAGCTTTCTTT. It specifies CASSSVPNTEAFF.

The sample holds a few counts of this clonotype. This rearrangement joins TRBV3-1 to TRBJ1-2, with no clear D. V was trimmed by 3 bases and J by 2 bases, leaving 7 bases between them. The length of the CDR3 is 13 residues. Per the germline V gene, CDR1 is LGHDT and CDR2 is YNNKEL (reference sequence). In nucleotides, the CDR3 is TGTGCCAGCAGCCACAGGCAAAACTATGGCTACACCTTC. Its translation is CASSHRQNYGYTF. Variable domain in full (rest from reference TRBV3-1 and TRBJ1-2): DTAVSQTPKYLVTQMGNDKSIKCEQNLGHDTMYWYKQDSKKFLKIMFSYNNKELIINETVPNRFSPKSPDKAHLNLHINSLELGDSAVYFCASSHRQNYGYTFGSGTRLTVV.

This clonotype occurred many times. The rearrangement links TRBV6-2 or TRBV6-3 to TRBJ1-1; D might be TRBD1 (6 bases). Trimming took off 7 bases at V and 4 bases at J, with 22 bases between the two ends. Germline values: CDR1 MNHEY, CDR2 SVGEGT. The CDR3 sequence is 16 residues long. CDR3 DNA sequence: TGTGCCAGCAACCCACGAGACAGGTCGATAACCACTGAAGCTTTCTTT. As protein: CASNPRDRSITTEAFF.

The V and J genes are TRBV30 and TRBJ1-1; possible D gene TRBD1, 6 bases. V lost 4 bases and J lost 11, with 20 bases in between. Germline V gene sequence: CDR1 GTSNPN, CDR2 SVGIG (reference sequence). The CDR3 is 13 amino acids. This CDR3 is CAWNTVGAGWAFF. DNA of the CDR3: TGTGCCTGGAACACCGTGGGGGCAGGCTGGGCTTTCTTT. The complete variable domain, with remaining parts taken from reference TRBV30 and TRBJ1-1, reads SQTIHQWPATLVQPVGSPLSLECTVEGTSNPNLYWYRQAAGRGLQLLFYSVGIGQISSEVPQNLSASRPQDRQFILSSKKLLLSDSGFYLCAWNTVGAGWAFFGQGTRLTVV.

The sample holds many counts of this clonotype. The V call is TRBV20-1, the J call TRBJ2-5; the match to TRBD2 covers 14 bases. V was clipped by 5 bases and J by 7 bases; unmatched bases: 9. CDR1 and CDR2 (germline): DFQATT, SNEGSKA (reference sequence). The CDR3 loop spans 15 amino acids. CDR3 nucleotide sequence: TGCAGTGCTCTTGGGACTAGCGGGGGAATCGGGACCCAGTACTTC. This gives the protein CSALGTSGGIGTQYF.

V usage is TRBV15 and J usage is TRBJ2-7; no clear D gene. The CDR3 has 16 amino acids. The V and J ends lost 0 bases and 0 bases respectively, with 12 bases between them. Per germline, CDR1 LNHNV and CDR2 YYDKDF (reference sequence). CDR3 protein: CATSRDGSLYSYEQYF. The CDR3 DNA reads TGTGCCACCAGCAGAGACGGCAGCCTGTACTCCTACGAGCAGTACTTC.

This rearrangement joins TRBV24-1 to TRBJ1-5; D is possibly TRBD1 (6 bases). The V and J ends lost 1 base and 0 bases respectively, with 15 bases between them. The CDR3 extends over 18 amino acids. The germline V gene has CDR1 KGHDR and CDR2 SFDVKD. Written as DNA, the CDR3 is TGTGCCACCAGTGATTTTGGGGGGGCCCCCGTTAGCAATCAGCCCCAGCATTTT. It yields the protein CATSDFGGAPVSNQPQHF.

This clonotype has more than one count but fewer than ten. The rearrangement uses TRBV19 and TRBJ2-7, with D tentatively TRBD2 (6 bases). Germline CDR1 reads LNHDA; CDR2 reads SQIVND (reference sequence). The CDR3 length is 15 residues. Between the trimmed V and J ends, which lost 1 base and 8 bases, there was a span of 18 bases. The CDR3 DNA reads as TGTGCCAGTAGTATAGGGAGGGAACTGGGAGCACAGCAGTACTTC. Its protein is CASSIGRELGAQQYF.